A single sample is the source of the 15 T cell receptor beta chains below, sequenced in a study of cytomegalovirus exposure and HLA in healthy donors. Use of 60 Vbeta and 13 Jbeta primers characterized the PCR. Repertoires were generated with immunoSEQ multiplex PCR, while TCRdb's copy carries only in-frame clones and drops some. The sample yields 90,000 to 130,000 clones, approximately 84% seen once. Sequenced input: PBMCs. These receptors came from a man aged 35 to 55 in good health and CMV-seronegative.

The chain joins TRBV28 to TRBJ2-7, with 10 bases lining up with TRBD1. The CDR3 covers 17 residues. The V segment lost 4 bases and the J segment 3 bases; nucleotides outside the gene matches: 12. Germline V gene data show CDR1 as MDHEN and CDR2 as SYDVKM. This chain's CDR3 is CASSSPTSRDRGYEQYF. The DNA for the CDR3 is TGTGCCAGCAGTTCCCCAACATCCCGGGACAGGGGCTACGAGCAGTACTTC. The variable domain in full, with the rest retrieved from reference TRBV28 and TRBJ2-7, is DVKVTQSSRYLVKRTGEKVFLECVQDMDHENMFWYRQDPGLGLRLIYFSYDVKMKEKGDIPEGYSVSREKKERFSLILESASTNQTSMYLCASSSPTSRDRGYEQYFGPGTRLTVT.

CDR3: CASSLGLRTEAFF. CDR3 in DNA: TGTGCCAGCAGCTTAGGGCTGAGGACTGAAGCTTTCTTT. V usage is TRBV7-2 and J usage is TRBJ1-1; D uncertain. The CDR3 contains 13 residues. The ends were cut back, 1 base at V and 5 bases at J, with 8 bases in the middle. Germline values: CDR1 SGHTA, CDR2 FQGNSA.

The rearrangement joins TRBV28 to TRBJ2-1; 9 nucleotides agree with TRBD2. The CDR3 has 15 residues. Per the germline V gene, CDR1 is MDHEN and CDR2 is SYDVKM. V lost 2 bases, J lost 7 bases, and 6 bases stayed unmatched. CDR3 in amino acids: CASSLAASGENEQFF. The CDR3 DNA follows: TGTGCCAGCAGTTTAGCGGCTAGCGGGGAAAATGAGCAGTTCTTC.

The chain combines TRBV5-1 with TRBJ1-1; tentative D call: TRBD1 (6 bases). The germline V gene encodes CDR1 SGHRS and CDR2 YFSETQ. CDR3 length: 15 amino acids. The V end was cut by 0 bases, the J end by 0 bases, with 9 bases between. CDR3 sequence (DNA): TGCGCCAGCAGCTTGGATACAGGGATGAACACTGAAGCTTTCTTT. Translation gives CASSLDTGMNTEAFF.

The chain links TRBV10-3 to TRBJ1-5; TRBD1 agrees at 9 bases. The length of the CDR3 is 18 residues. J lost 1 base, V lost 2 bases, and 9 bases had no gene match. Germline CDR1 is ENHRY and CDR2 is SYGVKD. The CDR3 DNA is TGTGCCATCAGTGAGACGTATTTACAGGGGGCAAGCAATCAGCCCCAGCATTTT. Encoded protein: CAISETYLQGASNQPQHF.

The chain combines TRBV5-1 with TRBJ2-1, with 9 bases that match TRBD1. CDR3 size: 15 residues. V lost 4 bases, J lost 9 bases, and 11 bases stayed unmatched. Germline CDR1 reads SGHRS; CDR2 reads YFSETQ. The CDR3 DNA is TGCGCCAGCAGCCCGGGGACAGGGCTTTCTCTTGAGCAGTTCTTC. Translated: CASSPGTGLSLEQFF. Using reference TRBV5-1 and TRBJ2-1 for the parts outside the CDR3, the full variable domain is KAGVTQTPRYLIKTRGQQVTLSCSPISGHRSVSWYQQTPGQGLQFLFEYFSETQRNKGNFPGRFSGRQFSNSRSEMNVSTLELGDSALYLCASSPGTGLSLEQFFGPGTRLTVL.

The V gene is TRBV2, the J gene TRBJ1-1; tentative D call: TRBD1 (5 bases). The CDR3 loop spans 15 amino acids. Trimming cost V 5 bases and J 1 base, with 14 bases left between them. The germline V gene has CDR1 SNHLY and CDR2 FYNNEI. The CDR3 sequence is CASSTPGGENTEAFF. The CDR3 region has the DNA TGTGCCAGCAGTACCCCCGGGGGGGAGAACACTGAAGCTTTCTTT. The whole variable domain, remainder taken from reference TRBV2 and TRBJ1-1, is EPEVTQTPSHQVTQMGQEVILRCVPISNHLYFYWYRQILGQKVEFLVSFYNNEISEKSEIFDDQFSVERPDGSNFTLKIRSTKLEDSAMYFCASSTPGGENTEAFFGQGTRLTVV.

The chain uses TRBV6-1 and TRBJ1-1; D call uncertain. The V gene's germline CDR1 is MNHNS and CDR2 SASEGT. The CDR3 covers 15 residues. Trimming stripped 5 bases from V and 0 bases from J, with 13 bases between. The chain's CDR3 is CASSPTTRMNTEAFF. CDR3 nucleotide sequence: TGTGCCAGCAGTCCGACGACACGCATGAACACTGAAGCTTTCTTT.

This chain links TRBV2 with TRBJ2-1, with TRBD2 as a possible D gene (6 bases). This CDR3 spans 14 amino acids. Looked up from germline, CDR1 is SNHLY and CDR2 is FYNNEI. Trimming took off 6 bases at V and 5 bases at J, with 14 bases between the two ends. The CDR3 loop reads CASSRDLNDNEQFF. The CDR3 DNA follows: TGTGCCAGCAGCCGGGACTTGAATGACAATGAGCAGTTCTTC.

The V and J genes are TRBV19 and TRBJ2-1; no clear D gene. The germline V and J ends were trimmed by 0 bases and 12 bases, with 18 bases remaining between them. From germline, CDR1 is LNHDA and CDR2 SQIVND (reference sequence). The CDR3 totals 15 residues. The CDR3 region is CASSIENRSGLRQFF. The CDR3 nucleotides read TGTGCCAGTAGTATAGAAAATCGGAGTGGTCTTCGGCAGTTCTTC.

As for this clone: At one of its ends the junction is not consistent with the germline gene, which may arise from a read error. V usage is TRBV4-1 and J usage is TRBJ1-2; 8 bases fit TRBD1. Germline V gene sequence: CDR1 MGHRA, CDR2 YSYEKL. CDR3 size: 13 residues. The CDR3 is CASSQGTGGDFRF. The CDR3 coding sequence is TGCGCCAGCAGCCAAGGAACAGGGGGTGACTTCCGCTTC.

This sequence joins TRBV18 and TRBJ2-5, with D perhaps TRBD1 (6 bases). Germline V gene data show CDR1 as KGHSH and CDR2 as LQKENI. The V end was cut by 2 bases, the J end by 1 base, with 8 bases between. The CDR3 has 14 residues. The CDR3 here is CASSPGTSQETQYF. The CDR3 nucleotides read TGTGCCAGCTCACCAGGGACAAGCCAAGAGACCCAGTACTTC.

V and J are TRBV5-6 and TRBJ2-5; maybe TRBD2 (5 bases). Per germline, CDR1 SGHDT and CDR2 YYEEEE. Trimming removed 6 bases from V and 5 bases from J, with 14 bases in between. This CDR3 comprises 13 residues. For the CDR3, the DNA is TGTGCCAGCACGCTTCGGGATCGGGAGACCCAGTACTTC. This gives the protein CASTLRDRETQYF.

This clone was observed once. The chain has TRBV15 and TRBJ1-5, with D perhaps TRBD1 (5 bases). Looked up from germline, CDR1 is LNHNV and CDR2 is YYDKDF (reference sequence). Deletions cut 3 bases from V and 0 bases from J, with 9 bases between. CDR3 length: 15 amino acids. The CDR3 bases are TGTGCCACCAGCAGTCAAGGACATAGCAATCAGCCCCAGCATTTT. Translating gives CATSSQGHSNQPQHF.

V is TRBV5-1 and J is TRBJ2-7; 8 bases are a match to TRBD1. CDR1 and CDR2 from the germline V gene are SGHRS and YFSETQ. Trimming took 5 bases from V and 1 from J; bases not matched to a gene: 8. CDR3 length equals 15 residues. CDR3 residues: CASSSGQGISYEQYF. DNA for the CDR3: TGCGCCAGCAGTTCCGGACAGGGAATATCCTACGAGCAGTACTTC.